Sequencing of this T cell receptor (beta chain) was carried out in a study of blood T cell repertoires in COVID-19. Study-level information: Some COVID-19 samples were acute and others convalescent; all came from the United States, Italy and Spain.

V shed 3 bases, J shed 1 base, and the junction held 6 bases outside the gene matches. The length of the CDR3 is 15 residues. CDR1 and CDR2 from the germline V gene are SGHKS and YYEKEE (reference sequence). Under the authors' procedure: Reference gene primer amplification yielded estimated nucleated cell counts. The assay was immunoSEQ multiplex PCR, and TCRdb's table has in-frame clones only and misses some. The V and J calls and clone size are taken from that table; D and trimming were inferred from the DNA. This table has approximately 180,000 clones, 87% appearing once. The source is a human donor with acute COVID-19. The donor label of this sample is uncertain. The sequencing input was PBMCs or T cells enriched from blood (not recorded which). The chain joins TRBV5-5 to TRBJ2-7; TRBD1 matches 8 bases. The CDR3 here is CASSWGTGSSYEQYF. The CDR3 DNA is TGTGCCAGCAGCTGGGGGACAGGTTCTTCCTACGAGCAGTACTTC. Together with reference TRBV5-5 and TRBJ2-7, the CDR3 gives the full variable domain: DAGVTQSPTHLIKTRGQQVTLRCSPISGHKSVSWYQQVLGQGPQFIFQYYEKEERGRGNFPDRFSARQFPNYSSELNVNALLLGDSALYLCASSWGTGSSYEQYFGPGTRLTVT.